What follows are 32 T cell receptor beta chains derived from one specimen sequenced in a study of radiation and T cells in renal cell carcinoma. Described time point: blood 4 weeks post-SBRT, at nephrectomy. The treatment: 15 Gy SBRT to primary tumor, nephrectomy 4 weeks later. TCRdb's copy holds only in-frame clones and misses some; the assay was immunoSEQ multiplex PCR. The sample lists just under 150,000 clones, less than 90% occurring once. The source material was blood, sampled from a patient whose treatment included radiotherapy and nephrectomy. These receptors originate from a woman between 50 and 59 years old with renal cell carcinoma.

The V and J genes are TRBV10-3 and TRBJ2-1; 7 bases match TRBD2. V was pared by 4 bases and J by 8 bases, with 2 bases of the junction left unmatched. CDR3 length: 12 amino acids. Germline V gene sequence: CDR1 ENHRY, CDR2 SYGVKD. CDR3 sequence: CAISARGDEQFF. Written as DNA, the CDR3 is TGTGCCATCAGTGCACGGGGGGATGAGCAGTTCTTC.

The chain recombines TRBV28 with TRBJ2-7; D not certain. V was cut by 6 bases and J by 3 bases, with 9 bases left in between. The CDR3 extends over 12 amino acids. Germline V gene sequence: CDR1 MDHEN, CDR2 SYDVKM. CDR3 sequence: CASSETDYEQYF. The CDR3 coding sequence is TGTGCCAGCAGCGAAACCGACTACGAGCAGTACTTC.

The chain joins TRBV6-5 to TRBJ1-6; D is unresolved. The CDR3 is made up of 15 amino acids. In germline, CDR1 is MNHEY, CDR2 SVGAGI. Between the trimmed V and J ends, which lost 2 bases and 6 bases, there was a span of 11 bases. The CDR3, as DNA: TGTGCCAGCAGTTACGACCGGCCCTCTAATTCACCCCTCCACTTT. It translates to CASSYDRPSNSPLHF.

The chain recombines TRBV9 with TRBJ2-1, with TRBD1 as a possible D gene (5 bases). Germline V gene sequence: CDR1 SGDLS, CDR2 YYNGEE. V gave up 3 bases and J gave up 6 bases, with 10 bases separating them. The CDR3 runs 13 residues. CDR3 nucleotides: TGTGCCAGCAGCGGGAGACAGTCCAATGAGCAGTTCTTC. This translates into CASSGRQSNEQFF.

Of note for this clone: The junction departs from germline at one end; a sequencing error may be responsible. Other nucleotide sequences in the sample specify the same CDR3. The V and J genes are TRBV4-1 and TRBJ2-1; D is possibly TRBD1 (5 bases). Germline-derived CDR1 and CDR2 are MGHRA and YSYEKL. CDR3 length: 12 residues. The CDR3 loop reads CASSQPREKQFF. CDR3 in DNA: TGCGCCAGCAGCCAGCCCAGGGAAAAGCAATTCTTC.

The chain uses TRBV7-8 and TRBJ2-1; D is uncertain. Per germline, CDR1 SGHVS and CDR2 FQNEAQ. The CDR3 covers 11 residues. Trimming took 6 bases from V and 10 from J, leaving 10 bases between them. CDR3 region: CASSSEREQFF. In nucleotides, the CDR3 is TGTGCCAGCAGTTCAGAGAGGGAGCAGTTCTTC.

The rearrangement links TRBV5-1 to TRBJ2-7; the D is unclear. The CDR3 runs 13 residues. Trimming cost V 5 bases and J 3 bases, with 12 bases left between them. Germline CDR1 and CDR2: SGHRS and YFSETQ. The CDR3 region has the DNA TGCGCCAGCAGTCTGAGGTACGGCTACGAGCAGTACTTC. It is translated as CASSLRYGYEQYF.

V gene TRBV28 combines with J gene TRBJ1-5; TRBD1 agrees at 7 bases. In germline, CDR1 is MDHEN, CDR2 SYDVKM. J lost 0 bases, V lost 6 bases, and 2 bases had no gene match. This CDR3 has 14 residues. Here the CDR3 DNA reads TGTGCCAGCAGGGGGACAGTTAGCAATCAGCCCCAGCATTTT. As protein: CASRGTVSNQPQHF.

This clone was picked up a small number of times. The chain links TRBV29-1 to TRBJ1-1; 10 bases match TRBD1. In germline, CDR1 is SQVTM, CDR2 ANQGSEA. This CDR3 contains 13 residues. Trimming cost V 8 bases and J 1 base; bases outside gene matches: 4. The CDR3 spells CSLRDRGNTEAFF. In nucleotides, the CDR3 is TGCAGCCTCCGGGACAGGGGGAACACTGAAGCTTTCTTT.

For the CDR3, the DNA is TGTGCCAGCAGCTTCCAGGACAGGTGGGAGACCCAGTACTTC. Encoded protein: CASSFQDRWETQYF. This chain uses TRBV7-9 with TRBJ2-5; 7 bases agree with TRBD1. Germline loops: CDR1 SEHNR, CDR2 FQNEAQ (reference sequence). Germline trimming cut 3 bases from V and 5 bases from J; bases unmatched to any gene: 6. CDR3 length: 14 amino acids.

The chain employs TRBV9 and TRBJ1-1, with D perhaps matching TRBD1 (5 bases). Trimming cost V 4 bases and J 1 base, with 11 bases left between them. This CDR3 spans 14 amino acids. Germline values: CDR1 SGDLS, CDR2 YYNGEE. In nucleotides, the CDR3 is TGTGCCAGCAGCCCAGGGCGAGAGAACACTGAAGCTTTCTTT. Amino acid sequence: CASSPGRENTEAFF.

V is TRBV5-1 and J is TRBJ1-4, with TRBD1 as a possible D gene (5 bases). Germline lookup yields CDR1 SGHRS and CDR2 YFSETQ. V lost 2 bases to trimming and J lost 8 bases, with 13 bases between them. The CDR3 has 14 residues. Here the CDR3 reads CASSLGQPPEKLFF. As DNA, the CDR3 is TGCGCCAGCAGCTTAGGACAACCTCCCGAAAAACTGTTTTTT.

V gene TRBV5-1 combines with J gene TRBJ2-7; 11 nucleotides line up with TRBD2. V gave up 0 bases and J gave up 3 bases; unmatched junction bases: 8. The germline gives CDR1 SGHRS, CDR2 YFSETQ. CDR3 length equals 17 residues. The CDR3 sequence: CASSLDLSGTSGYEQYF. The CDR3 nucleotides are TGCGCCAGCAGCTTGGATCTTTCCGGGACTAGCGGCTACGAGCAGTACTTC. The entire variable domain, with the rest obtained from reference TRBV5-1 and TRBJ2-7, is as follows: KAGVTQTPRYLIKTRGQQVTLSCSPISGHRSVSWYQQTPGQGLQFLFEYFSETQRNKGNFPGRFSGRQFSNSRSEMNVSTLELGDSALYLCASSLDLSGTSGYEQYFGPGTRLTVT.

This clone appeared once. CDR3 protein: CASSNRQGASSGNTIYF. CDR3 nucleotides: TGTGCCAGCAGCAACCGACAAGGGGCCAGCTCTGGAAACACCATATATTTT. The rearrangement joins TRBV7-9 to TRBJ1-3; a weak D match, TRBD1 (5 bases). V dropped 5 bases and J dropped 0 bases, with 17 bases sitting between them. Germline V gene sequence: CDR1 SEHNR, CDR2 FQNEAQ (reference sequence). The CDR3 spans 17 residues.

The chain is built from TRBV5-1 and TRBJ2-2; no clear D gene. The V end lost 2 bases, the J end lost 6 bases, and 17 bases lay between the germline ends. The CDR3 length is 16 residues. The V gene's germline CDR1 is SGHRS and CDR2 YFSETQ. Here the CDR3 reads CASSLQSILGSGELFF. For the CDR3, the DNA is TGCGCCAGCAGCTTACAGTCGATATTGGGTTCCGGGGAGCTGTTTTTT.

The chain joins TRBV9 to TRBJ1-5; D remains ambiguous. CDR3 length: 15 amino acids. The V gene's germline CDR1 is SGDLS and CDR2 YYNGEE. Trimming removed 0 bases at V and 0 bases at J, with 7 bases between. CDR3 DNA sequence: TGTGCCAGCAGCGTAGGCACGAATAGCAATCAGCCCCAGCATTTT. Translated: CASSVGTNSNQPQHF. Looking up the rest from reference TRBV9 and TRBJ1-5 gives the full variable domain: DSGVTQTPKHLITATGQRVTLRCSPRSGDLSVYWYQQSLDQGLQFLIQYYNGEERAKGNILERFSAQQFPDLHSELNLSSLELGDSALYFCASSVGTNSNQPQHFGDGTRLSIL.

The V and J genes are TRBV28 and TRBJ2-7, with TRBD1 matching 7 bases. Germline-derived CDR1 and CDR2 are MDHEN and SYDVKM. V was clipped by 5 bases and J by 2 bases; unmatched bases: 9. The CDR3 loop spans 15 amino acids. CDR3 bases: TGTGCCAGCAGTCCAGCAGGACAGGCAACCTACGAGCAGTACTTC. Its translation is CASSPAGQATYEQYF.

V is TRBV30 and J is TRBJ1-5; D is possibly TRBD1 (6 bases). The CDR3 is made up of 13 amino acids. The germline V and J ends were trimmed by 3 bases and 6 bases, with 12 bases remaining between them. The germline CDR1 and CDR2 sequences are GTSNPN and SVGIG (reference sequence). CDR3 nucleotide sequence: TGTGCCTGGAGCGCCAAAGGGGGTCAGCCCCAGCATTTT. This sequence encodes CAWSAKGGQPQHF.

The rearrangement uses TRBV27 and TRBJ2-7; D is uncertain. The germline V gene has CDR1 MNHEY and CDR2 SMNVEV (reference sequence). The CDR3 loop spans 13 amino acids. Trimming took 2 bases from V and 0 from J, leaving 5 bases between them. In DNA, the CDR3 is TGTGCCAGCAGTTTACTCCCCTCCTACGAGCAGTACTTC. It specifies CASSLLPSYEQYF.

This chain links TRBV4-2 with TRBJ2-7; the D gene is possibly TRBD1 (5 bases). CDR3 size: 15 residues. Trimming took 0 bases from V and 7 from J, leaving 16 bases between them. The germline gives CDR1 LGHNA, CDR2 YNFKEQ. The CDR3 DNA sequence: TGTGCCAGCAGCCAAGAACAAGGCGCAGGGTGGGAGCAGTACTTC. Protein: CASSQEQGAGWEQYF.

The rearrangement uses TRBV4-3 and TRBJ2-7; perhaps D is TRBD1 or TRBD2 (5 bases each). V gave up 3 bases and J gave up 7 bases, with 13 bases separating them. The CDR3 has 13 residues. The germline gives CDR1 LGHNA, CDR2 YSLEER. In nucleotides, the CDR3 is TGCGCCAGCAGCCATTTGGGGGATTGGGAGCAGTACTTC. Residues: CASSHLGDWEQYF.

The chain couples TRBV21-1 to TRBJ1-4; TRBD1, the D gene given by the table, was not confirmed from the DNA. TRBV21-1 is a known pseudogene. The CDR3 is 13 amino acids. CDR3 loop: CASSSRTPGKLFF. CDR3 bases: TGTGCCAGCAGCTCCCGGACCCCAGGGAAACTGTTTTTT.

The chain employs TRBV7-6 and TRBJ2-2; D is unresolved. Trimming took 1 base from V and 5 from J, leaving 5 bases between them. Germline V gives CDR1 SGHVS, CDR2 FNYEAQ. The CDR3 spans 13 residues. CDR3 residues: CASSLEDTGELFF. DNA for the CDR3: TGTGCCAGCAGCTTAGAGGATACCGGGGAGCTGTTTTTT. Based on the CDR3 plus reference TRBV7-6 and TRBJ2-2, the full variable domain is GAGVSQSPRYKVTKRGQDVALRCDPISGHVSLYWYRQALGQGPEFLTYFNYEAQQDKSGLPNDRFSAERPEGSISTLTIQRTEQRDSAMYRCASSLEDTGELFFGEGSRLTVL.

The rearrangement links TRBV28 to TRBJ2-6; D might be TRBD1 (6 bases). Germline lookup yields CDR1 MDHEN and CDR2 SYDVKM. The CDR3 extends over 17 amino acids. Trimming cost V 8 bases and J 3 bases, with 20 bases left between them. The CDR3 here is CASLSSGHLGGANVLTF. For the CDR3, the DNA is TGTGCCAGCTTGTCCTCGGGACACTTAGGTGGGGCCAACGTCCTGACTTTC.

This clone was observed a single time. This chain uses TRBV9 with TRBJ1-2; 8 bases align to TRBD1. The length of the CDR3 is 16 residues. Germline V gene data show CDR1 as SGDLS and CDR2 as YYNGEE. The trim removed 2 bases at V and 3 bases at J, leaving 9 bases unmatched. The CDR3 here is CASSVPVTGDYYGYTF. The DNA for the CDR3 is TGTGCCAGCAGCGTCCCCGTGACAGGGGACTACTATGGCTACACCTTC.

CDR3 region: CASTATGSTDTQYF. Here the CDR3 DNA reads TGTGCCAGCACCGCGACCGGATCCACAGATACGCAGTATTTT. V is TRBV7-6 and J is TRBJ2-3; D remains unclear. Germline CDR1 reads SGHVS; CDR2 reads FNYEAQ. The CDR3 totals 14 residues. V lost 7 bases and J 2 bases, leaving 13 bases between the germline ends.

The V call is TRBV7-8, the J call TRBJ2-7, with 13 bases that match TRBD2. Per germline, CDR1 SGHVS and CDR2 FQNEAQ. This CDR3 is 17 amino acids long. Trimming removed 6 bases from V and 3 bases from J; junction bases left unmatched: 11. CDR3 DNA: TGTGCCAGCAGTTTGACTAGCGGGGGGCCCCTGGACTACGAGCAGTACTTC. This sequence encodes CASSLTSGGPLDYEQYF. The full variable domain, its missing parts supplied by reference TRBV7-8 and TRBJ2-7, is GAGVSQSPRYKVAKRGQDVALRCDPISGHVSLFWYQQALGQGPEFLTYFQNEAQLDKSGLPSDRFFAERPEGSVSTLKIQRTQQEDSAVYLCASSLTSGGPLDYEQYFGPGTRLTVT.

The chain combines TRBV5-1 with TRBJ1-1; D is possibly TRBD1 (6 bases). This CDR3 has 15 amino acids. Germline assignment: CDR1 SGHRS and CDR2 YFSETQ. The V end was cut by 6 bases, the J end by 0 bases, with 15 bases between. For the CDR3, the DNA is TGCGCCAGCACTTCAACCGGGACAATGAACACTGAAGCTTTCTTT. It specifies CASTSTGTMNTEAFF.

This rearrangement joins TRBV5-4 to TRBJ2-4; D assignment may be TRBD1 or TRBD2 (5 bases each). Between the trimmed V and J ends, which lost 2 bases and 0 bases, there was a span of 9 bases. Per germline, CDR1 SGHNT and CDR2 YYREEE (reference sequence). The CDR3 is made up of 15 amino acids. The CDR3 coding sequence is TGTGCCAGCAGCTTCTCCGGGACAGCCAAAAACATTCAGTACTTC. Residues: CASSFSGTAKNIQYF.

The chain carries TRBV5-1 and TRBJ2-7; TRBD1 matches 7 bases. The CDR3 is made up of 13 amino acids. The V segment lost 4 bases and the J segment 2 bases; nucleotides outside the gene matches: 3. In germline, CDR1 is SGHRS, CDR2 YFSETQ. The CDR3 DNA reads as TGCGCCAGCAGCACGGACAGGACCTACGAGCAGTACTTC. Its translation is CASSTDRTYEQYF.

This clone was seen once. The V and J genes are TRBV5-1 and TRBJ2-4; D is unresolved. V gave up 0 bases and J gave up 11 bases, with 18 bases separating them. The V gene's germline CDR1 is SGHRS and CDR2 YFSETQ. The CDR3 totals 15 residues. CDR3 coding DNA: TGCGCCAGCAGCTTGGAGACAAACCTCCCTGATTTTCAGTACTTC. Translation gives CASSLETNLPDFQYF.

J is TRBJ2-1 and V is TRBV27; 10 nucleotides align to TRBD2. This CDR3 spans 15 amino acids. Germline V gene data show CDR1 as MNHEY and CDR2 as SMNVEV (reference sequence). Trimming took 2 bases from V and 7 from J; bases not matched to a gene: 5. In DNA, the CDR3 is TGTGCCAGCAGTTTACCTAGCGGGGGTGCAAATGAGCAGTTCTTC. It yields the protein CASSLPSGGANEQFF.